This T cell receptor beta chain derives from a study of PD-L1 blockade in urothelial cancer. The overall study: Male sex and bladder-origin urothelial cancer characterized about 85% of the roughly 30 patients. Patients had been given 0 to 3 earlier chemotherapy regimens.

TCRdb keeps only in-frame clones here, not all; method: immunoSEQ multiplex PCR. The sample includes 30,000 to 40,000 clones, around 83% seen only once; the top ten take approximately 15%. The CDR3 runs to 16 residues. The junction had 4 bases not matched to a gene; V was cut back by 1 base and J by 9 bases. CDR1 and CDR2 (germline): SEHNR, FQNEAQ (reference sequence). The chain uses TRBV7-9 and TRBJ2-1; 15 bases match TRBD2. The sequence was obtained from a man aged 55-75 years with urothelial cancer. Sequences were derived from PBMCs, sampled around atezolizumab (anti-PD-L1) treatment. The CDR3 here is CASSLGGLAGGLEQFF. The CDR3 DNA is TGTGCCAGCAGCTTAGGGGGACTAGCGGGGGGTCTTGAGCAGTTCTTC.